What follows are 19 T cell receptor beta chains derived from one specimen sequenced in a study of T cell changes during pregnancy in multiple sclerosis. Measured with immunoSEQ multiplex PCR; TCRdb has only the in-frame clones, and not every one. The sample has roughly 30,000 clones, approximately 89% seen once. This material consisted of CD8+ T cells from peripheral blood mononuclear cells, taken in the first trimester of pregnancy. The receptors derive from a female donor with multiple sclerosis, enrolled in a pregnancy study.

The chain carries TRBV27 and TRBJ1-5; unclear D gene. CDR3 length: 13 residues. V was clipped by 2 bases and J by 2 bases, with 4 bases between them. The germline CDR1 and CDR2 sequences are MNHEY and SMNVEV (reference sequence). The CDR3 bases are TGTGCCAGCAGTTTACTTGGCAATCAGCCCCAGCATTTT. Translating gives CASSLLGNQPQHF.

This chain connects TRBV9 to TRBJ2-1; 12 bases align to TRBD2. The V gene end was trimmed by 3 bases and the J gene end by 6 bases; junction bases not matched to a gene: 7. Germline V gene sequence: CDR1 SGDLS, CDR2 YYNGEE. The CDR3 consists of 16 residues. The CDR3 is CASSDGLLAGGNEQFF. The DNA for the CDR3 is TGTGCCAGCAGCGATGGGCTACTAGCGGGAGGCAATGAGCAGTTCTTC.

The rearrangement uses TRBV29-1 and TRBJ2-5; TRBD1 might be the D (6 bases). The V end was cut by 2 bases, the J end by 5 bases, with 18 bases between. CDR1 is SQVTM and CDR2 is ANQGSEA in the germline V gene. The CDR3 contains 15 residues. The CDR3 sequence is CSVESAGDTGETQYF. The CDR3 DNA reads TGCAGCGTTGAATCGGCAGGGGACACGGGGGAGACCCAGTACTTC.

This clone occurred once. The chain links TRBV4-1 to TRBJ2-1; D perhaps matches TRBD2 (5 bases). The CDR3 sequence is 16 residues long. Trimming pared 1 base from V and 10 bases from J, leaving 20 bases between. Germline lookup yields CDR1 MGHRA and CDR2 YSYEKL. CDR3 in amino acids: CASSQVLTSGRGEQFF. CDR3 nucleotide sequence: TGCGCCAGCAGCCAAGTTCTAACGAGCGGTCGTGGAGAGCAGTTCTTC.

The CDR3 sequence is CASSFGTTIFGTEAFF. CDR3 coding DNA: TGTGCCAGCAGCTTCGGGACAACAATCTTTGGCACTGAAGCTTTCTTT. The chain carries TRBV5-6 and TRBJ1-1; tentatively, D is TRBD1 (6 bases). The CDR3 is 16 amino acids. From germline, CDR1 is SGHDT and CDR2 YYEEEE. V lost 2 bases and J lost 4, with 18 bases in between.

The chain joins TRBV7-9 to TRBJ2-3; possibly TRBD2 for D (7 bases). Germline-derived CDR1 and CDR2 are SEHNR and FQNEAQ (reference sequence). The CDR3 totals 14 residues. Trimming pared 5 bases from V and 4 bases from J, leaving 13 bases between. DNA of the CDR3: TGTGCCAGCAGCCCAGTAGGGGGGGCAGATACGCAGTATTTT. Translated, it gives CASSPVGGADTQYF.

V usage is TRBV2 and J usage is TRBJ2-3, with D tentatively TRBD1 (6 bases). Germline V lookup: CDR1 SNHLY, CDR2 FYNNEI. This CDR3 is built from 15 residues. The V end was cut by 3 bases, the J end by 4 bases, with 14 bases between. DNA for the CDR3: TGTGCCAGCAGTGATCACAGGGCCGAGGCAGATACGCAGTATTTT. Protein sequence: CASSDHRAEADTQYF.

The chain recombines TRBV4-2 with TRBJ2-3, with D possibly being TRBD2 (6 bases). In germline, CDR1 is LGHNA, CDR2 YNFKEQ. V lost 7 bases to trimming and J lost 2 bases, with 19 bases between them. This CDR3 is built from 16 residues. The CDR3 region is CASTPNLAPHTDTQYF. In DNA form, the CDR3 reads TGTGCCAGCACCCCAAACCTAGCGCCACACACAGATACGCAGTATTTT.

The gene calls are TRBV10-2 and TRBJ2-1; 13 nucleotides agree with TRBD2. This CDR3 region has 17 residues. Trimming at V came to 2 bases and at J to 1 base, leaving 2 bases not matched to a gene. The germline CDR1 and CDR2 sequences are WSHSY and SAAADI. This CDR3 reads CASSETTSGRSYNEQFF. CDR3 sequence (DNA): TGCGCCAGCAGTGAGACGACTAGCGGGAGGTCCTACAATGAGCAGTTCTTC.

This chain's CDR3 is CAWSVEREVNEQYF. CDR3 nucleotide sequence: TGTGCCTGGAGTGTGGAGCGGGAGGTGAACGAGCAGTACTTC. V usage is TRBV30 and J usage is TRBJ2-7; 9 nucleotides agree with TRBD2. V trimming: 0 bases; J trimming: 5 bases; junction bases outside the gene matches: 5. This CDR3 is 14 amino acids long. In germline, CDR1 is GTSNPN, CDR2 SVGIG (reference sequence). Full variable domain (rest looked up from reference TRBV30 and TRBJ2-7): SQTIHQWPATLVQPVGSPLSLECTVEGTSNPNLYWYRQAAGRGLQLLFYSVGIGQISSEVPQNLSASRPQDRQFILSSKKLLLSDSGFYLCAWSVEREVNEQYFGPGTRLTVT.

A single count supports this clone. The chain's CDR3 is CASSLRGGGQGTEAFF. In DNA, the CDR3 is TGTGCCAGCAGCTTAAGAGGGGGGGGACAGGGGACTGAAGCTTTCTTT. The chain joins TRBV7-2 to TRBJ1-1, with TRBD1 matching 10 bases. This CDR3 is 16 amino acids long. The V gene end was trimmed by 2 bases and the J gene end by 5 bases; junction bases not matched to a gene: 8. In germline, CDR1 is SGHTA, CDR2 FQGNSA.

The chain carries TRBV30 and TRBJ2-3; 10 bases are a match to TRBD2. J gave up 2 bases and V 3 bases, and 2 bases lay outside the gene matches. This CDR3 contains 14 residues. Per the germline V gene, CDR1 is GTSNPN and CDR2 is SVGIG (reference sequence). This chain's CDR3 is CAWRLAGLTDTQYF. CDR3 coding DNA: TGTGCCTGGAGACTAGCGGGACTCACAGATACGCAGTATTTT.

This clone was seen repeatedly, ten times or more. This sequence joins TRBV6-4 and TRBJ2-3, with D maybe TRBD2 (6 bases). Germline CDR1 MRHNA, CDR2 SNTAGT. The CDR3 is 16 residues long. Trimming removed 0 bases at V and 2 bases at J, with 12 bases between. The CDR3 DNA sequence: TGTGCCAGCAGTGACTCCTGGGGGACTCACACAGATACGCAGTATTTT. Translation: CASSDSWGTHTDTQYF.

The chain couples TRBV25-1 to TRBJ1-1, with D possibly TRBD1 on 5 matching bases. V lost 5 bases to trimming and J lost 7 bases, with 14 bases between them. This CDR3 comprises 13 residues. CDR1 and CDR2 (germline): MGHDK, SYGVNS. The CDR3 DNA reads TGTGCCAGCAGTCCTGGGGGGGAAGGTGAAGCTTTCTTT. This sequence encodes CASSPGGEGEAFF. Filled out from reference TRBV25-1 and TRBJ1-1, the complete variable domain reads EADIYQTPRYLVIGTGKKITLECSQTMGHDKMYWYQQDPGMELHLIHYSYGVNSTEKGDLSSESTVSRIRTEHFPLTLESARPSHTSQYLCASSPGGEGEAFFGQGTRLTVV.

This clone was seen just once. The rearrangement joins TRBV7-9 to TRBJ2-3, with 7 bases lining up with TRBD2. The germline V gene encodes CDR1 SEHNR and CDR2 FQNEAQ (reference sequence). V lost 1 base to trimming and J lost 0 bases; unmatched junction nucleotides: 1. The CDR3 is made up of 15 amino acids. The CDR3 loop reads CASSLGGRSTDTQYF. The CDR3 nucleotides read TGTGCCAGCAGCTTAGGCGGGAGAAGCACAGATACGCAGTATTTT.

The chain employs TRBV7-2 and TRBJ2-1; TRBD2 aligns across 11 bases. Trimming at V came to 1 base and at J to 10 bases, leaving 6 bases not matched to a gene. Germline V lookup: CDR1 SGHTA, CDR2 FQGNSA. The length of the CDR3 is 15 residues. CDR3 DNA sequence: TGTGCCAGCAGCTTAGTAGCGGGAGGGCCTTTAGAGCAGTTCTTC. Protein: CASSLVAGGPLEQFF.

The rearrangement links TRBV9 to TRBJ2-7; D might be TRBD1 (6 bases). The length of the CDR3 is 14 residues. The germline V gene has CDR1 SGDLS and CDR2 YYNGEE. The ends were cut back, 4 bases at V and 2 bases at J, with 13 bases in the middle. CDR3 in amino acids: CASSKGHHTYEQYF. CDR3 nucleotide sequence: TGTGCCAGCAGCAAGGGACACCACACCTACGAGCAGTACTTC.

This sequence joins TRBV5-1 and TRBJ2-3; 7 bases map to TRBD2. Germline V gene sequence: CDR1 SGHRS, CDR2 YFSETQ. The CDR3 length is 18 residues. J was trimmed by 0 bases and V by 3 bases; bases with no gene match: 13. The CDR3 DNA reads TGCGCCAGCAGCTGGGAGGGTCCCTTTCTCACTAGCACAGATACGCAGTATTTT. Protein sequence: CASSWEGPFLTSTDTQYF. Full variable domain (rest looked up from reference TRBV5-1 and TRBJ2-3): KAGVTQTPRYLIKTRGQQVTLSCSPISGHRSVSWYQQTPGQGLQFLFEYFSETQRNKGNFPGRFSGRQFSNSRSEMNVSTLELGDSALYLCASSWEGPFLTSTDTQYFGPGTRLTVL.

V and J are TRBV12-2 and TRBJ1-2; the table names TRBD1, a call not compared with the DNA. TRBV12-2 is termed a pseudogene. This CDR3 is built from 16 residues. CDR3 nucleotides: TGTGCAAGTCGCTTAACTTATCAGGGGGCCCCATATGGCTACACCTTC. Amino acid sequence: CASRLTYQGAPYGYTF.